These T cell receptor beta chains were read from a single sample in a study of cytomegalovirus exposure and HLA in healthy donors. Only in-frame clones appear in the TCRdb table, and some are missing; sequencing was by immunoSEQ multiplex PCR. The sample has 140,000 to 150,000 clones, 60% to 75% seen once; the top ten hold roughly 7.3%. Material for sequencing was PBMCs. Receptor source: a man younger than 40 in good health and CMV-seronegative. The conserved cysteine and the conserved F or W are not part of the CDR3 here. Only some rows state a clone size, as once, few, many or a class for expanded clones.

clone_size j_call v_call cdr3_aa
. TRBJ2-3 TRBV28 ASTRLNSVADTQY
. TRBJ2-5 TRBV6-1 ASSRTDQETQY
. TRBJ2-3 TRBV2 ASNFGQGRTDTQY
. TRBJ1-3 TRBV6-5 AAGMFSGNTIY
. TRBJ1-5 TRBV11-1 ASSLSPSRPQH
. TRBJ2-3 TRBV9 ASSVRGGDNTDTQY
. TRBJ1-2 TRBV27 ASSSSRLTSFYGYT
. TRBJ2-7 TRBV10-3 AITPDRELYEQY
few TRBJ2-7 TRBV7-9 ASSEWTGTYEQY
. TRBJ2-3 TRBV9 ASSVGTSGPPDTQY
. TRBJ2-3 TRBV28 ASSSPPGAESSTDTQY
. TRBJ2-1 TRBV28 ASSSLAGEGLYNEQF
. TRBJ2-7 TRBV10-1 ASSEATSYEQY
. TRBJ2-1 TRBV7-3 ASSPPGLTYNEQF
. TRBJ1-2 TRBV6-1 ASSEVQGAGYGYT
. TRBJ2-7 TRBV7-9 ASSLIAAGASYEQY
. TRBJ2-1 TRBV7-9 ASSPPRASYNEQF
. TRBJ2-1 TRBV7-9 ASSSPGQGNEQF
. TRBJ2-3 TRBV2 ASSGTSGGFTDTQY
. TRBJ1-2 TRBV18 ASSSDREGGYT
. TRBJ1-4 TRBV7-8 ASSFYRDGEKLF
once TRBJ1-2 TRBV28 ASSLSRGEVGYT